This T cell receptor (beta chain) was sequenced for a study of T cell repertoires in cytomegalovirus infection. On the study more broadly: Indicated by public TCR beta signatures were CMV infection and matching HLA type. Regarding the study as a whole: HLA-C-restricted CMV clonotypes gave the most frequent clonotype in two of eight donors. People with CMV and the relevant HLA were identified by cumulative public TCR beta family frequency.

With 8 bases removed from V and 2 bases from J, the gap between germline ends came to 10 bases. The CDR3 loop spans 13 amino acids. CDR1 is MNHEY, CDR2 SVGEGT, per germline. About this clonotype: Its antigen is currently unknown.

MiXCR, applied by TCRdb to the reads, yields one record per CDR3 protein. This sample has 150,000 to 200,000 distinct CDR3 sequences, with approximately 19% found just once. This chain joins TRBV6-2 or TRBV6-3 and TRBJ2-1; unclear D gene. The sample was PBMCs. This clonotype was sampled from a human donor in good health (CMV status not recorded). Some clones in this sample may be carry-over from other donors' samples. This chain's CDR3 is CASARVTYNEQFF. CDR3 nucleotides: TGTGCCAGCGCACGGGTAACCTACAATGAGCAGTTCTTC.